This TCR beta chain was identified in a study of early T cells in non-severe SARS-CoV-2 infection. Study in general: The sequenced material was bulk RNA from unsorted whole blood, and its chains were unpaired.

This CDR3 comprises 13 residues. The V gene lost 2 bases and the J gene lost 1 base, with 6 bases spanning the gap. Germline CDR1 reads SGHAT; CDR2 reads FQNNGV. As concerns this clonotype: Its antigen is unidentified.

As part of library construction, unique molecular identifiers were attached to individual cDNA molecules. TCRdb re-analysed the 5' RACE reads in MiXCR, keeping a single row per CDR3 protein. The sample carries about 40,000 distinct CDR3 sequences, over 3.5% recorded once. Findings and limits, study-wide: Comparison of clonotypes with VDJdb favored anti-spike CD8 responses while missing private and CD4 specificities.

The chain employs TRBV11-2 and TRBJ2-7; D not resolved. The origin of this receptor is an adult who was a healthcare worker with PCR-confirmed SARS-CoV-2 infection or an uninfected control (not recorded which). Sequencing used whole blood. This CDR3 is CASSLYRSYEQYF. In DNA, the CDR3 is TGTGCCAGCAGCTTATATCGGTCCTACGAGCAGTACTTC.